This is a list of T cell receptor beta chains from one sample in a study of human T cells and chemical hapten exposure. From the RACE reads, TCRdb called clonotypes with MiXCR, one entry per CDR3 protein. Of about 41,000 distinct CDR3 sequences detected, 4% appear once; the ten largest clones hold roughly 24%. The material sequenced was whole blood, taken in connection with sensitization to the hapten diphenylcyclopropenone (DPC). These receptors came from a man aged 45-65 years with alopecia areata. Some clones in this sample may be carry-over from other donors' samples. Each CDR3 is given with its conserved first and last residue. Fields, in order: D gene, clone size, J gene, V gene, CDR3 DNA, CDR3 protein. A D gene is named only where the DNA matches it firmly. Not every row has a clone size; where given, it reads once, few, many or a size class.

D: TRBD1
size: many
J: TRBJ1-1
V: TRBV20-1
DNA: TGCAGTGCTACACAGGGGGTGAACACTGAAGCTTTCTTT
CDR3: CSATQGVNTEAFF

D: NA
size: many
J: TRBJ2-1
V: TRBV7-2
DNA: TGTGCCAGCAGTCAAGGGTGGGGGTACAATGAGCAGTTCTTC
CDR3: CASSQGWGYNEQFF

D: TRBD1
size: many
J: TRBJ1-6
V: TRBV6-1
DNA: TGTGCCAGCAGGCCCGGGACAGGGGGGTCACCCCTCCACTTT
CDR3: CASRPGTGGSPLHF

D: NA
size: many
J: TRBJ2-3
V: TRBV2
DNA: TGTGCCACCCGGCTTCGCGGGAACCCAGATACGCAGTATTTT
CDR3: CATRLRGNPDTQYF

D: NA
size: many
J: TRBJ1-5
V: TRBV12-3/TRBV12-4
DNA: TGTGCCAGCAGTTTAAGGGGAGTGGGGCATCAGCCCCAGCATTTT
CDR3: CASSLRGVGHQPQHF

D: TRBD1
size: many
J: TRBJ1-4
V: TRBV12-3/TRBV12-4
DNA: TGTGCCAGCAGTTCAAACAGGGGTGAAAAACTGTTTTTT
CDR3: CASSSNRGEKLFF

D: NA
size: NA
J: TRBJ1-1
V: TRBV12-3/TRBV12-4
DNA: TGTGCCAGCAGTATAGGGGGGAACACTGAAGCTTTCTTT
CDR3: CASSIGGNTEAFF

D: NA
size: NA
J: TRBJ1-5
V: TRBV20-1
DNA: TGCAGTGCGTATACGCCCGGCATGGCCCAGCATTTT
CDR3: CSAYTPGMAQHF

D: NA
size: many
J: TRBJ2-5
V: TRBV28
DNA: TGTGCCAGCAAGGTGGACAGACAAGAGACCCAGTACTTC
CDR3: CASKVDRQETQYF

D: NA
size: many
J: TRBJ1-5
V: TRBV6-5
DNA: TGTGCCAGCAGTTACGCCGGGGGCGATCAGCCCCAGCATTTT
CDR3: CASSYAGGDQPQHF

D: NA
size: many
J: TRBJ1-2
V: TRBV7-9
DNA: TGTGCCAGCAGCTTCGGGCAGGGGAGCGGCTATGGCTACACCTTC
CDR3: CASSFGQGSGYGYTF

D: NA
size: many
J: TRBJ2-5
V: TRBV5-4
DNA: TGTGCCAGCAGCGTACCGTACCAAGAGACCCAGTACTTC
CDR3: CASSVPYQETQYF

D: TRBD2
size: many
J: TRBJ2-7
V: TRBV29-1
DNA: TGCAGCGTTGGCCGACTAGCGGGAGGGGACGAGCAGTACTTC
CDR3: CSVGRLAGGDEQYF

D: TRBD1
size: few
J: TRBJ1-1
V: TRBV5-1
DNA: TGCGCCAGCAGCCCGGGACAGGGAGGGACTGAAGCTTTCTTT
CDR3: CASSPGQGGTEAFF

D: NA
size: many
J: TRBJ1-6
V: TRBV7-2
DNA: TGTGCCAGCAGCCAGCAAGGGGGGAATAATTCACCCCTCCACTTT
CDR3: CASSQQGGNNSPLHF

D: NA
size: many
J: TRBJ1-5
V: TRBV12-3/TRBV12-4
DNA: TGTGCCAGCAGTTTGGGGGCCCGGCAGCCCCAGCATTTT
CDR3: CASSLGARQPQHF

D: NA
size: many
J: TRBJ1-2
V: TRBV7-2
DNA: TGTGCCAGCACCCTTACAGGGAACTATGGCTACACCTTC
CDR3: CASTLTGNYGYTF

D: NA
size: many
J: TRBJ1-1
V: TRBV29-1
DNA: TGCAGCGTTGAAGGGGCAGGGAGGAGGGCGAACACTGAAGCTTTCTTT
CDR3: CSVEGAGRRANTEAFF

D: TRBD1
size: NA
J: TRBJ1-1
V: TRBV20-1
DNA: TGCAGTGCTCGGGACAGGGGGAAGGGGTACACTGAAGCTTTCTTT
CDR3: CSARDRGKGYTEAFF

D: NA
size: few
J: TRBJ2-2
V: TRBV5-1
DNA: TGCGCCAGCAGCTTGGAGAGGGCGAACACCGGGGAGCTGTTTTTT
CDR3: CASSLERANTGELFF

D: NA
size: many
J: TRBJ1-2
V: TRBV7-8
DNA: TGTGCCAGCAGCTTAGCTACCACCGCGTATGGCTACACCTTC
CDR3: CASSLATTAYGYTF

D: NA
size: many
J: TRBJ2-1
V: TRBV3-1
DNA: TGTGCCAGCAGCCAAGGAAGCCGGAGCTCCTACAATGAGCAGTTCTTC
CDR3: CASSQGSRSSYNEQFF

D: NA
size: many
J: TRBJ2-7
V: TRBV6-2/TRBV6-3
DNA: TGTGCCAGCACCCCAGACATAGCCTACGAGCAGTACTTC
CDR3: CASTPDIAYEQYF

D: TRBD2
size: NA
J: TRBJ2-7
V: TRBV10-3
DNA: TGTGCCATCAGCTCTGCTCTAACTAGCGGGAGTGCCGAGCAGTACTTC
CDR3: CAISSALTSGSAEQYF

D: NA
size: many
J: TRBJ2-1
V: TRBV7-9
DNA: TGTGCCAGCAGCTTAGGGACTTCCGCTAAGTTGTTCTTC
CDR3: CASSLGTSAKLFF

D: NA
size: many
J: TRBJ2-5
V: TRBV20-1
DNA: TGCAGTGCTGGGAACAGGGGAGGAAAGACCCAGTACTTC
CDR3: CSAGNRGGKTQYF

D: NA
size: many
J: TRBJ2-2
V: TRBV7-9
DNA: TGTGCCAGCAGCCTCGAGCGGACGGACACCGGGGAGCTGTTTTTT
CDR3: CASSLERTDTGELFF

D: NA
size: many
J: TRBJ2-1
V: TRBV11-1
DNA: TGTGCCAGCAGCTTAGTAGAGAATGAGCAGTTCTTC
CDR3: CASSLVENEQFF

D: TRBD1
size: many
J: TRBJ2-1
V: TRBV29-1
DNA: TGCAGCGTTGAAGCCGGGACAGCCAATGAGCAGTTCTTC
CDR3: CSVEAGTANEQFF

D: TRBD1
size: many
J: TRBJ1-5
V: TRBV27
DNA: TGTGCCAGCAGTTGGGGACAGGGTGGAAGCAATCAGCCCCAGCATTTT
CDR3: CASSWGQGGSNQPQHF

D: TRBD1
size: many
J: TRBJ1-1
V: TRBV20-1
DNA: TGCAGTGCGAGAAGGGACAGGAGGGATGAAGCTTTCTTT
CDR3: CSARRDRRDEAFF

D: TRBD2
size: many
J: TRBJ2-3
V: TRBV18
DNA: TGTGCCAGCTCACCCCGCGGACTAGCGGGAGGGACCACAGATACGCAGTATTTT
CDR3: CASSPRGLAGGTTDTQYF

D: TRBD2
size: many
J: TRBJ2-1
V: TRBV7-7
DNA: TGTGCCAGCAGCCCTAAGGTTAGCGGGAGGGCCAGCTCCTACAATGAGCAGTTCTTC
CDR3: CASSPKVSGRASSYNEQFF

D: NA
size: many
J: TRBJ2-4
V: TRBV28
DNA: TGTGCCAGTGGGGGAACCCAAAACATTCAGTACTTC
CDR3: CASGGTQNIQYF

D: TRBD1
size: many
J: TRBJ1-2
V: TRBV27
DNA: TGTGCCAGCAGTGGAACCGGGACAGCGATCAACTATGGCTACACCTTC
CDR3: CASSGTGTAINYGYTF

D: NA
size: many
J: TRBJ2-7
V: TRBV27
DNA: TGTGCCAGCAGTTTATTGGGTTCCGAGCAGTACTTC
CDR3: CASSLLGSEQYF

D: NA
size: many
J: TRBJ1-6
V: TRBV12-3/TRBV12-4
DNA: TGTGCCAGCAGCAAGGACAGCGCCAATTCACCCCTCCACTTT
CDR3: CASSKDSANSPLHF

D: NA
size: many
J: TRBJ2-5
V: TRBV3-1
DNA: TGTGCCAGCAGCCAAGAAACGGAGACCCAGTACTTC
CDR3: CASSQETETQYF

D: NA
size: many
J: TRBJ1-1
V: TRBV29-1
DNA: TGCAGCGTTGATGGTCGCGTCGCTGAAGCTTTCTTT
CDR3: CSVDGRVAEAFF

D: NA
size: many
J: TRBJ2-7
V: TRBV4-2
DNA: TGTGCCACCTTGGGGCCCCCGACCTACGAGCAGTACTTC
CDR3: CATLGPPTYEQYF

D: NA
size: many
J: TRBJ2-3
V: TRBV25-1
DNA: TGTGCCAGCAGTCTTCTGGGGACAGATACGCAGTATTTT
CDR3: CASSLLGTDTQYF